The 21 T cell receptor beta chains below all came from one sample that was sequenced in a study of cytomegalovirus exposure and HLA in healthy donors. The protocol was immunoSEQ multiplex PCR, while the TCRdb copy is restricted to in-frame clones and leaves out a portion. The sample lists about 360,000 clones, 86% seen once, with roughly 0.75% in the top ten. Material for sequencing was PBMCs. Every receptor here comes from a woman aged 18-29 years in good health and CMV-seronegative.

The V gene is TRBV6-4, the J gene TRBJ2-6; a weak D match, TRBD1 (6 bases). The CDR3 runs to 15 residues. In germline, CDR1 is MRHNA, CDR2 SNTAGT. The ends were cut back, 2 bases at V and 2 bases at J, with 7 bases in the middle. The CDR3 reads CASSDEGAGANVLTF. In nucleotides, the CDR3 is TGTGCCAGCAGTGACGAGGGGGCTGGGGCCAACGTCCTGACTTTC.

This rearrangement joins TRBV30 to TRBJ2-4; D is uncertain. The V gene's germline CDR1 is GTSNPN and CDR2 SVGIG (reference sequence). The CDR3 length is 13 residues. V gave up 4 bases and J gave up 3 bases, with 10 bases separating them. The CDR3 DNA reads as TGTGCCTGGACTCCCACAGACAAAAACATTCAGTACTTC. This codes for CAWTPTDKNIQYF.

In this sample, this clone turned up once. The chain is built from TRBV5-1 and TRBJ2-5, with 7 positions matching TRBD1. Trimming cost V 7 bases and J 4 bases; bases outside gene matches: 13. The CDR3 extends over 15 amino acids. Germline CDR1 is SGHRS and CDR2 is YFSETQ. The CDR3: CASRTRQTGLETQYF. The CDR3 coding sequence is TGCGCCAGCCGAACCCGACAGACAGGGCTAGAGACCCAGTACTTC. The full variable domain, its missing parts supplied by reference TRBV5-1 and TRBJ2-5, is KAGVTQTPRYLIKTRGQQVTLSCSPISGHRSVSWYQQTPGQGLQFLFEYFSETQRNKGNFPGRFSGRQFSNSRSEMNVSTLELGDSALYLCASRTRQTGLETQYFGPGTRLLVL.

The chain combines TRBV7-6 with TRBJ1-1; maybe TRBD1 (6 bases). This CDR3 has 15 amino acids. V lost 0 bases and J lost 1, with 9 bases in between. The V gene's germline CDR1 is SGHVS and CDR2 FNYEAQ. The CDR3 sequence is CASSLAQGGNTEAFF. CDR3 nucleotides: TGTGCCAGCAGCTTAGCACAGGGTGGGAACACTGAAGCTTTCTTT.

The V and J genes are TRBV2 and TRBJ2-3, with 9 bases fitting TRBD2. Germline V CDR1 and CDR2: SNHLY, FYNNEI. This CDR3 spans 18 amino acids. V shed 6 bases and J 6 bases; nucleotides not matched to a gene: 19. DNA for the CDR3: TGTGCCAGCAGCCGAATGGCGGGGGGGCCGGGACCTGGGGATACGCAGTATTTT. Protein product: CASSRMAGGPGPGDTQYF.

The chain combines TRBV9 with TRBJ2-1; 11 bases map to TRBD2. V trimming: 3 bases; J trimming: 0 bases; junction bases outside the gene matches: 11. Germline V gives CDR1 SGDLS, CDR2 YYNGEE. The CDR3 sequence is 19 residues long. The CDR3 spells CASSASGRSAESSYNEQFF. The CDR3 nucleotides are TGTGCCAGCAGCGCTAGCGGGAGGTCCGCAGAGAGCTCCTACAATGAGCAGTTCTTC.

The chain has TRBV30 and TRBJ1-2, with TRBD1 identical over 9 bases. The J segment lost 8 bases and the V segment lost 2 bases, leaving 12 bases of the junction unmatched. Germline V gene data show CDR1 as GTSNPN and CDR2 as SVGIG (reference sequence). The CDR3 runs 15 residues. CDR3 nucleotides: TGTGCCTGGAGTTATGGACAGGGGATAACGCAGGGCTACACCTTC. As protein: CAWSYGQGITQGYTF.

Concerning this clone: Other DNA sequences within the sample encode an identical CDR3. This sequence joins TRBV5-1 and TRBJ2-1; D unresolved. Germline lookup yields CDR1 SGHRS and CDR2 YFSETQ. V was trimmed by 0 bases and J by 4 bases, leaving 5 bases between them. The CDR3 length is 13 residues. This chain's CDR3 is CASSLGSYNEQFF. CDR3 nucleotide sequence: TGCGCCAGCAGCTTGGGTTCGTACAATGAGCAGTTCTTC.

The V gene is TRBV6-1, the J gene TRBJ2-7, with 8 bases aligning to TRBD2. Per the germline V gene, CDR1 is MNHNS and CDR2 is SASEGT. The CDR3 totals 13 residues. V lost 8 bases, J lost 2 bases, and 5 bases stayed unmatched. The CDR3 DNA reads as TGTGCCAGCCAGCGGGAGACGACCTACGAGCAGTACTTC. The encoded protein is CASQRETTYEQYF.

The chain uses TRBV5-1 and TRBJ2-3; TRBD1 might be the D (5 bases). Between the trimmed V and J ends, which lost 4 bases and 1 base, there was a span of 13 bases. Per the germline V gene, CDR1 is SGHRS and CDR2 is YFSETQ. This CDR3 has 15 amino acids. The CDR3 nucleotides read TGCGCCAGCAGCGCCGGACACTTCCGCACAGATACGCAGTATTTT. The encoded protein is CASSAGHFRTDTQYF.

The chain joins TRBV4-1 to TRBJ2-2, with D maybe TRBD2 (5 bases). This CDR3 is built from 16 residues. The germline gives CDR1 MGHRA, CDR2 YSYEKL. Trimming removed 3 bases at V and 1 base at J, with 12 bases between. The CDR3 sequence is CASSHLGGWNTGELFF. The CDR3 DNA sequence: TGCGCCAGCAGCCATCTGGGCGGGTGGAACACCGGGGAGCTGTTTTTT.

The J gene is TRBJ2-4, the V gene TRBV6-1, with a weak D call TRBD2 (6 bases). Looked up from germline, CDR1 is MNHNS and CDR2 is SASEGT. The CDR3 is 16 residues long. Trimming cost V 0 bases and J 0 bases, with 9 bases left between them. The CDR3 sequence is CASSEAGGLAKNIQYF. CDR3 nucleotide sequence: TGTGCCAGCAGTGAAGCGGGAGGTTTAGCCAAAAACATTCAGTACTTC.

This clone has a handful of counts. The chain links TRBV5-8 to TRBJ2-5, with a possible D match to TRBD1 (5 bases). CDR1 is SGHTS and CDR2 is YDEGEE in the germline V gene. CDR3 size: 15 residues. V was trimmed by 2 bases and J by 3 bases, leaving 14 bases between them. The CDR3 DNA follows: TGTGCCAGCAGCTTCCCGACAGTCACGGAAGAGACCCAGTACTTC. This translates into CASSFPTVTEETQYF.

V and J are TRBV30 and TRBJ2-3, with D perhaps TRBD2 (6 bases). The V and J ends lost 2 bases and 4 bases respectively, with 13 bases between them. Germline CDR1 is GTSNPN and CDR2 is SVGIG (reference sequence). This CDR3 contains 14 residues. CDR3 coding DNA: TGTGCCTGGAGTTCAAGGAGGGTTGCAGATACGCAGTATTTT. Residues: CAWSSRRVADTQYF.

This CDR3 is CASSLLGSRGGYTF. The CDR3, as DNA: TGTGCCAGCAGTTTACTCGGGAGTCGGGGTGGCTACACCTTC. V usage is TRBV28 and J usage is TRBJ1-2, with D uncertain. Looked up from germline, CDR1 is MDHEN and CDR2 is SYDVKM. Trimming removed 2 bases from V and 7 bases from J, with 14 bases in between. The CDR3 runs 14 residues.

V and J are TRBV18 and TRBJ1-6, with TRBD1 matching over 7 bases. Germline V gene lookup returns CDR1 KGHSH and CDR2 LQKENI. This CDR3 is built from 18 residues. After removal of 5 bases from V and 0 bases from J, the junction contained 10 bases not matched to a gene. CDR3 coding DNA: TGTGCCAGCTCAGAGCCTGGACAGGCCAGCTCCTATAATTCACCCCTCCACTTT. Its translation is CASSEPGQASSYNSPLHF.

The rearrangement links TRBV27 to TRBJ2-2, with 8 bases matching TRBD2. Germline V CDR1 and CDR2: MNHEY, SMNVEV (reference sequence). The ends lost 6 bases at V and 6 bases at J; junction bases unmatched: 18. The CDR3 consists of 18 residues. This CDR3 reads CASSPIFYGGDTAGELFF. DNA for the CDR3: TGTGCCAGCAGCCCAATATTCTACGGGGGGGATACCGCCGGGGAGCTGTTTTTT.

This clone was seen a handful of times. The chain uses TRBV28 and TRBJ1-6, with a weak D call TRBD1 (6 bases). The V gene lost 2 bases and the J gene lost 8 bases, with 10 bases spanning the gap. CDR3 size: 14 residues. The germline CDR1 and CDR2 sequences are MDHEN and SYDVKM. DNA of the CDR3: TGTGCCAGCAGTTTAATGGGACATGATTCACCCCTCCACTTT. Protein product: CASSLMGHDSPLHF.

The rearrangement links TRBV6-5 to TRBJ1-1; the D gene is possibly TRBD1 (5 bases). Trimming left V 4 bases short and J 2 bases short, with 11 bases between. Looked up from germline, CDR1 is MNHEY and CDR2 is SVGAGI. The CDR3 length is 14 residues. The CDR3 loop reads CASSLGGLNTEAFF. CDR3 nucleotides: TGTGCCAGCAGTTTGGGGGGACTAAACACTGAAGCTTTCTTT.

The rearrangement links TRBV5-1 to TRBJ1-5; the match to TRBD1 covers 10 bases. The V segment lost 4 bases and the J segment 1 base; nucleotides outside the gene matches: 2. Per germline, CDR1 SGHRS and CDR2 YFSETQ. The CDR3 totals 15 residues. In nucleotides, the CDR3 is TGCGCCAGCAGCCGGACAGGGGGAAGCAATCAGCCCCAGCATTTT. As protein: CASSRTGGSNQPQHF.

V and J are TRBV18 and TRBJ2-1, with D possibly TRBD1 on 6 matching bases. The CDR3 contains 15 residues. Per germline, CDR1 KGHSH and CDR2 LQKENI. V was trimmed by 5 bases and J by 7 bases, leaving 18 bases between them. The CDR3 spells CASSSKGVKRNEQFF. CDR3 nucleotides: TGTGCCAGCTCATCGAAGGGGGTGAAGAGGAATGAGCAGTTCTTC.